These 9 T cell receptor beta chains were sequenced from one sample in a study of control samples from healthy donors and cancer patients. Clones were read by immunoSEQ multiplex PCR, and TCRdb kept only the in-frame ones, dropping some. The sample includes tens of thousands of clones, 80% to 95% of them seen just once. Material for sequencing was PBMCs. The receptor set was obtained from a middle-aged man with colorectal cancer.

The DNA for the CDR3 is TGTGCCAGCAGCCGCGGGGGATCCAACTATGGCTACACCTTC. Translation: CASSRGGSNYGYTF. V gene TRBV3-1 (or the pseudogene TRBV3-2) combines with J gene TRBJ1-2; D may be TRBD1 (5 bases). Trimming took 4 bases from V and 2 from J, leaving 11 bases between them. CDR3 length: 14 amino acids. CDR1 and CDR2 from the germline V gene are LGHDT and YNNKEL (reference sequence).

V usage is TRBV3-1 (or the pseudogene TRBV3-2) and J usage is TRBJ1-2, with 7 bases that match TRBD1. V shed 2 bases and J 8 bases; nucleotides not matched to a gene: 5. This CDR3 comprises 13 residues. Germline V lookup: CDR1 LGHDT, CDR2 YNNKEL (reference sequence). The CDR3 DNA sequence: TGTGCCAGCAGCCAAAGACAGGGAGGAGGCTACACCTTC. It specifies CASSQRQGGGYTF.

The chain couples TRBV19 to TRBJ1-2, with TRBD1 matching 8 bases. The length of the CDR3 is 14 residues. Unmatched junction bases numbered 2, after V lost 5 bases and J lost 0 bases. The V gene's germline CDR1 is LNHDA and CDR2 SQIVND (reference sequence). CDR3 sequence reads: CASSVQGANYGYTF. In DNA, the CDR3 is TGTGCCAGTAGTGTACAGGGGGCTAACTATGGCTACACCTTC.

The V and J genes are TRBV3-1 (or the pseudogene TRBV3-2) and TRBJ2-5, with 9 positions matching TRBD2. This CDR3 has 17 amino acids. Germline CDR1 and CDR2: LGHDT and YNNKEL (reference sequence). Trimming at V came to 0 bases and at J to 4 bases, leaving 9 bases not matched to a gene. The chain's CDR3 is CASSQDQRRGGRETQYF. The DNA for the CDR3 is TGTGCCAGCAGCCAAGATCAACGGCGGGGGGGCAGAGAGACCCAGTACTTC.

The chain is built from TRBV12-3 or TRBV12-4 and TRBJ2-5; a possible D gene is TRBD1 (5 bases). The V and J ends lost 6 bases and 1 base respectively, with 6 bases between them. This CDR3 has 12 amino acids. CDR3 residues: CASSRVQETQYF. CDR3 bases: TGTGCCAGCAGCAGGGTCCAAGAGACCCAGTACTTC.

This sequence joins TRBV10-1 and TRBJ1-1; D call uncertain. Germline V CDR1 and CDR2: WNHNN, SYGVQD (reference sequence). The CDR3 is 13 residues long. V was trimmed by 6 bases and J by 1 base, leaving 9 bases between them. DNA of the CDR3: TGCGCCAGCAGCCTGTTCCGGAACACTGAAGCTTTCTTT. This codes for CASSLFRNTEAFF.

The CDR3 coding sequence is TGCGCCAGCAGCTTGGCCTGGGTAGCGGGGACCCAAGAGACCCAGTACTTC. Translation gives CASSLAWVAGTQETQYF. The chain employs TRBV5-1 and TRBJ2-5; TRBD2 matches 8 bases. Germline CDR1 is SGHRS and CDR2 is YFSETQ. The CDR3 is made up of 17 amino acids. V was pared by 0 bases and J by 1 base, with 8 bases of the junction left unmatched. The whole variable domain, filled in from reference TRBV5-1 and TRBJ2-5, reads KAGVTQTPRYLIKTRGQQVTLSCSPISGHRSVSWYQQTPGQGLQFLFEYFSETQRNKGNFPGRFSGRQFSNSRSEMNVSTLELGDSALYLCASSLAWVAGTQETQYFGPGTRLLVL.

The chain links TRBV19 to TRBJ2-1; D is ambiguous. Germline CDR1 LNHDA, CDR2 SQIVND (reference sequence). V was pared by 3 bases and J by 4 bases, with 13 bases between. The CDR3 sequence is 15 residues long. The CDR3 nucleotides are TGTGCCAGTAGTATTAAGGACGGACCTTACAATGAGCAGTTCTTC. Its translation is CASSIKDGPYNEQFF.

J is TRBJ1-2 and V is TRBV7-8, with D maybe TRBD1 (5 bases). Trimming shortened V by 5 bases and J by 4 bases, and 14 bases separated the two germline ends. CDR1 is SGHVS and CDR2 is FQNEAQ in the germline V gene. CDR3 length: 14 residues. The CDR3 loop is CASSRGQGVYGYTF. CDR3 DNA sequence: TGTGCCAGCAGCCGAGGGCAGGGAGTCTATGGCTACACCTTC.